These T cell receptor beta chains were read from a single sample in a study of radiotherapy plus CTLA-4 blockade in lung cancer. Method: immunoSEQ multiplex PCR; TCRdb's copy keeps in-frame clones and lacks some. The table lists 30,000 to 35,000 clones, 60% to 75% of them singletons. Sample: peripheral blood, taken from a patient treated with radiotherapy plus ipilimumab. Receptors were obtained from a human donor with non-small cell lung cancer who had stable disease on radiotherapy plus ipilimumab. CDR3s include the opening cysteine and the closing phenylalanine or tryptophan. The D gene is left open where the match is weak. Where a row states a size, it is once, few, many or the class of an expanded clone; other rows omit it.

J	size	D	V	CDR3	DNA
TRBJ2-6	few	TRBD1	TRBV19	CASRTRTGAGANVLTF	TGTGCCAGTAGGACCCGGACAGGGGCCGGGGCCAACGTCCTGACTTTC
TRBJ2-5	-	-	TRBV11-3	CASSPPGVKETQYF	TGTGCCAGCAGCCCTCCGGGGGTGAAAGAGACCCAGTACTTC
TRBJ2-7	-	-	TRBV27	CASSVTESYEQYF	TGTGCCAGCAGTGTCACAGAATCCTACGAGCAGTACTTC
TRBJ1-5	-	-	TRBV6-5	CASSPPNQPQHF	TGTGCCAGCAGTCCCCCTAATCAGCCCCAGCATTTT
TRBJ2-3	few	TRBD2	TRBV27	CASRGLGGRDTQYF	TGTGCCAGCAGGGGACTAGGGGGTCGAGATACGCAGTATTTT
TRBJ2-3	-	-	TRBV20-1	CSAKQDTQYF	TGCAGTGCGAAACAGGATACGCAGTATTTT
TRBJ2-5	-	TRBD2	TRBV28	CASSLGLREGETQYF	TGTGCCAGCAGTTTAGGCTTGCGGGAGGGCGAGACCCAGTACTTC
TRBJ1-1	-	-	TRBV6-1	CASALGTDTEAFF	TGTGCCAGCGCGCTGGGAACGGACACTGAAGCTTTCTTT
TRBJ1-3	-	TRBD1	TRBV7-2	CASSSSTGAVSGNTIYF	TGTGCCAGCAGCTCGTCGACAGGGGCCGTTTCTGGAAACACCATATATTTT
TRBJ1-2	-	TRBD1	TRBV11-2	CASRSPGQGYYGYTF	TGTGCCAGCAGAAGCCCGGGACAGGGGTACTATGGCTACACCTTC
TRBJ2-7	-	-	TRBV11-3	CATPPLSSYEQYF	TGTGCCACCCCCCCTCTCAGCTCCTACGAGCAGTACTTC
TRBJ1-1	-	-	TRBV19	CASINRARGMNTEAFF	TGTGCCAGTATAAACAGGGCCCGAGGGATGAACACTGAAGCTTTCTTT
TRBJ1-2	-	TRBD1	TRBV6-6	CASSTPDRGRGYGYTF	TGTGCCAGCAGTACCCCCGACAGGGGGCGCGGTTATGGCTACACCTTC
TRBJ2-7	-	-	TRBV18	CASSPREGQAGYEQYF	TGTGCCAGCTCACCACGAGAGGGTCAGGCTGGGTACGAGCAGTACTTC
TRBJ2-3	-	TRBD1	TRBV29-1	CSVELGQGHTDTQYF	TGCAGCGTTGAGTTGGGACAGGGGCACACAGATACGCAGTATTTT
TRBJ2-5	-	TRBD1	TRBV7-9	CASSGQGMETQYF	TGTGCCAGCAGCGGACAGGGAATGGAGACCCAGTACTTC
TRBJ1-5	once	-	TRBV7-9	CASSLTGSGNQPQHF	TGTGCCAGCAGCTTAACGGGCTCCGGCAATCAGCCCCAGCATTTT
TRBJ2-2	medium-sized	TRBD2	TRBV19	CASSRVAGGTGELFF	TGTGCCAGTAGTCGGGTAGCGGGAGGGACGGGGGAGCTGTTTTTT
TRBJ2-7	-	TRBD1	TRBV7-2	CASSGQGYEQYF	TGTGCCAGCAGCGGACAGGGTTACGAGCAGTACTTC
TRBJ2-7	-	-	TRBV29-1	CSVGQEKQYF	TGCAGCGTTGGGCAGGAGAAACAGTACTTC
TRBJ2-1	-	TRBD2	TRBV13	CASSSRASGIYEQFF	TGTGCCAGCAGCTCACGGGCTAGCGGGATATATGAGCAGTTCTTC
TRBJ1-4	few	TRBD1	TRBV30	CAWSVGQGNAEKLFF	TGTGCCTGGAGTGTCGGACAGGGGAACGCGGAAAAACTGTTTTTT
TRBJ2-3	-	-	TRBV4-1	CASSRTLGGLDTQYF	TGCGCCAGCAGCCGCACACTGGGGGGACTAGATACGCAGTATTTT
TRBJ1-1	-	TRBD1	TRBV9	CASSVDTGGLETEAFF	TGTGCCAGCAGCGTAGATACAGGGGGCTTGGAAACTGAAGCTTTCTTT